One and the same sample provided the 13 T cell receptor beta chains below, sequenced in a study of control samples from healthy donors and cancer patients. TCRdb's copy holds only in-frame clones and misses some; the assay was immunoSEQ multiplex PCR. Of approximately 20,000 clones listed, around 84% were seen once; the top ten hold 11%. The material sequenced was PBMCs. The receptor source for this set is a woman aged 70-85 years with colorectal cancer.

The J gene is TRBJ1-5, the V gene TRBV6-2 or TRBV6-3; TRBD1 might be the D (6 bases). The CDR3 length is 16 residues. Looked up from germline, CDR1 is MNHEY and CDR2 is SVGEGT. V lost 6 bases and J 6 bases, leaving 21 bases between the germline ends. CDR3 nucleotides: TGTGCCAGCAGCCGACAGGCCGTTGTAGGTTCTCAGCCCCAGCATTTT. Encoded protein: CASSRQAVVGSQPQHF.

V gene TRBV2 combines with J gene TRBJ2-7; 12 nucleotides align to TRBD2. This CDR3 region has 13 residues. Germline CDR1 reads SNHLY; CDR2 reads FYNNEI. Losses at the gene ends were 8 bases for V and 7 bases for J; bases not matched to a gene: 6. DNA of the CDR3: TGTGCCAGCGGACTAGCGGGATTCGGGGAGCAGTACTTC. It translates to CASGLAGFGEQYF.

The chain couples TRBV12-3 or TRBV12-4 to TRBJ1-2; D unresolved. V lost 4 bases and J 7 bases, leaving 13 bases between the germline ends. This CDR3 spans 13 amino acids. The CDR3 coding sequence is TGTGCCAGCAGTTGGTCTATGGGGTCTGGCTACACCTTC. This translates into CASSWSMGSGYTF.

This sequence joins TRBV2 and TRBJ2-7, with TRBD2 matching 9 bases. The CDR3 totals 15 residues. Per the germline V gene, CDR1 is SNHLY and CDR2 is FYNNEI. The trim removed 8 bases at V and 0 bases at J, leaving 8 bases unmatched. The CDR3 region has the DNA TGTGCCAGCGGGACCAGCGGGAGGCCCTCCTACGAGCAGTACTTC. It yields the protein CASGTSGRPSYEQYF. Based on the CDR3 plus reference TRBV2 and TRBJ2-7, the full variable domain is EPEVTQTPSHQVTQMGQEVILRCVPISNHLYFYWYRQILGQKVEFLVSFYNNEISEKSEIFDDQFSVERPDGSNFTLKIRSTKLEDSAMYFCASGTSGRPSYEQYFGPGTRLTVT.

V gene TRBV6-5 combines with J gene TRBJ2-5; 14 nucleotides line up with TRBD2. Trimming cost V 6 bases and J 5 bases; bases outside gene matches: 5. CDR3 length equals 15 residues. Germline V gene sequence: CDR1 MNHEY, CDR2 SVGAGI. The CDR3 sequence is CASRTSGGAGETQYF. The CDR3 DNA follows: TGTGCCAGCAGGACTAGCGGGGGGGCCGGGGAGACCCAGTACTTC.

This sequence joins TRBV4-2 and TRBJ2-2; D gene unclear. This CDR3 has 15 amino acids. V lost 1 base, J lost 4 bases, and 10 bases lay in between. Germline values: CDR1 LGHNA, CDR2 YNFKEQ. The CDR3 loop is CASSQGIIATGELFF. Here the CDR3 DNA reads TGTGCCAGCAGCCAAGGTATAATTGCCACCGGGGAGCTGTTTTTT.

The chain joins TRBV3-1 (or the pseudogene TRBV3-2) to TRBJ2-3; 9 bases are shared with TRBD2. Germline CDR1 reads LGHDT; CDR2 reads YNNKEL (reference sequence). With V trimmed by 5 bases and J by 1 base, 10 bases remained unmatched. The CDR3 sequence is 17 residues long. The CDR3 region is CASSTSGSGGRTDTQYF. The CDR3 DNA is TGTGCCAGCAGCACCTCCGGAAGCGGGGGGCGCACAGATACGCAGTATTTT.

The V and J genes are TRBV24-1 and TRBJ2-1; 7 bases map to TRBD1. Germline CDR1 reads KGHDR; CDR2 reads SFDVKD. The CDR3 consists of 13 residues. V shed 3 bases and J 6 bases; nucleotides not matched to a gene: 1. The CDR3 nucleotides read TGTGCCACCAGTGATGACAGGGTCAATGAGCAGTTCTTC. This translates into CATSDDRVNEQFF.

The chain combines TRBV11-3 with TRBJ2-7, with D possibly TRBD1 on 5 matching bases. Germline-derived CDR1 and CDR2 are SGHNT and YENEEA. The CDR3 loop spans 13 amino acids. Trimming removed 5 bases at V and 3 bases at J, with 11 bases between. CDR3 in amino acids: CASSDRHHYEQYF. The CDR3, as DNA: TGTGCCAGCAGCGACAGACACCACTACGAGCAGTACTTC.

This clone has just one count. The J gene is TRBJ1-2, the V gene TRBV7-9, with unresolved D. The CDR3 has 12 residues. The germline V gene has CDR1 SEHNR and CDR2 FQNEAQ (reference sequence). V was pared by 4 bases and J by 3 bases, with 6 bases between. CDR3 region: CASSSSYYGYTF. The CDR3 DNA sequence: TGTGCCAGCAGCTCCAGCTACTATGGCTACACCTTC. The complete variable domain, with remaining parts taken from reference TRBV7-9 and TRBJ1-2, reads DTGVSQNPRHKITKRGQNVTFRCDPISEHNRLYWYRQTLGQGPEFLTYFQNEAQLEKSRLLSDRFSAERPKGSFSTLEIQRTEQGDSAMYLCASSSSYYGYTFGSGTRLTVV.

The chain recombines TRBV19 with TRBJ2-3, with D hard to call. The CDR3 has 15 amino acids. CDR1 and CDR2 (germline): LNHDA, SQIVND (reference sequence). Trimming took 5 bases from V and 0 from J, leaving 12 bases between them. CDR3 region: CASSSKVVSTDTQYF. The CDR3 DNA reads TGTGCCAGTAGTTCGAAAGTGGTGAGCACAGATACGCAGTATTTT.

This clone was counted once. The rearrangement joins TRBV28 to TRBJ2-5; possible D gene TRBD2, 6 bases. The CDR3 runs to 15 residues. Looked up from germline, CDR1 is MDHEN and CDR2 is SYDVKM. The V end lost 6 bases, the J end lost 7 bases, and 21 bases lay between the germline ends. Written as DNA, the CDR3 is TGTGCCAGCAGCCCGCGCCGGGACTTAGGGGCGACCCAGTACTTC. Amino acid sequence: CASSPRRDLGATQYF.

The J gene is TRBJ1-1, the V gene TRBV19; D remains ambiguous. The CDR3 contains 14 residues. Germline CDR1 LNHDA, CDR2 SQIVND (reference sequence). Trimming cost V 9 bases and J 9 bases, with 23 bases left between them. The CDR3 reads CASIPPGPSRQAFF. Written as DNA, the CDR3 is TGTGCCAGCATCCCCCCGGGCCCTAGCCGGCAAGCTTTCTTT. Together with reference TRBV19 and TRBJ1-1, the CDR3 gives the full variable domain: DGGITQSPKYLFRKEGQNVTLSCEQNLNHDAMYWYRQDPGQGLRLIYYSQIVNDFQKGDIAEGYSVSREKKESFPLTVTSAQKNPTAFYLCASIPPGPSRQAFFGQGTRLTVV.